The 4 T cell receptor beta chains below come from one sample, sequenced in a study of blood T cells in healthy people across ages. A J-beta primer mix and a sample-barcoded 5' primer were used in a second PCR of roughly 7 to 12 cycles. A single record per CDR3 protein comes from TCRdb applying MiXCR to the 5' RACE reads. The profile shows roughly 800,000 distinct CDR3 sequences, 58% of them singletons. Input material: blood. Source of these receptors: a man under 40 in good health.

The chain joins TRBV9 to TRBJ2-5, with TRBD1 matching over 10 bases. The CDR3 extends over 15 amino acids. With 2 bases clipped from V and 3 bases from J, the junction kept 4 bases outside the gene matches. CDR1 is SGDLS and CDR2 is YYNGEE in the germline V gene. The CDR3: CASSVPGTGEETQYF. CDR3 in DNA: TGTGCCAGCAGCGTGCCCGGGACAGGGGAAGAGACCCAGTACTTC. The variable domain in full, with the rest retrieved from reference TRBV9 and TRBJ2-5, is DSGVTQTPKHLITATGQRVTLRCSPRSGDLSVYWYQQSLDQGLQFLIQYYNGEERAKGNILERFSAQQFPDLHSELNLSSLELGDSALYFCASSVPGTGEETQYFGPGTRLLVL.

The chain is built from TRBV20-1 and TRBJ2-7; D remains ambiguous. CDR3 length: 14 residues. In germline, CDR1 is DFQATT, CDR2 SNEGSKA (reference sequence). Trimming cost V 6 bases and J 4 bases, with 19 bases left between them. The CDR3 region is CSASPPGRPYEQYF. The CDR3 DNA sequence: TGCAGTGCAAGCCCCCCTGGGCGGCCATACGAGCAGTACTTC.

This rearrangement joins TRBV2 to TRBJ2-6; D remains unclear. Looked up from germline, CDR1 is SNHLY and CDR2 is FYNNEI. Between the trimmed V and J ends, which lost 6 bases and 4 bases, there was a span of 7 bases. The CDR3 has 13 amino acids. The CDR3 region is CASRVGGANVLTF. DNA for the CDR3: TGTGCCAGCAGGGTGGGAGGGGCCAACGTCCTGACTTTC.

The chain carries TRBV27 and TRBJ2-1; D may be TRBD2 (6 bases). Germline V CDR1 and CDR2: MNHEY, SMNVEV (reference sequence). V was clipped by 8 bases and J by 7 bases, with 15 bases between them. This CDR3 contains 13 residues. The CDR3 region has the DNA TGTGCCAGCGGTTCCGGGAGCGGTAATGAGCAGTTCTTC. Amino acid sequence: CASGSGSGNEQFF.